One and the same sample provided the 15 T cell receptor beta chains below, sequenced in a study of cytomegalovirus exposure and HLA in healthy donors. Researchers ran the PCR with 60 Vbeta and 13 Jbeta primers. This table comes from immunoSEQ multiplex PCR, and its TCRdb copy is limited to in-frame clones, with some not included. The table records roughly 120,000 clones, around 79% of them present only once. The sample taken for sequencing was PBMCs. The receptors come from a middle-aged woman in good health and CMV-seronegative.

The chain uses TRBV28 and TRBJ2-4; 7 nucleotides agree with TRBD1. CDR1 is MDHEN and CDR2 is SYDVKM in the germline V gene. This CDR3 region has 13 residues. Trimming cost V 5 bases and J 6 bases; bases outside gene matches: 4. CDR3 nucleotides: TGTGCCAGCAGTCCGGGACAGTTAAACATTCAGTACTTC. Amino acid sequence: CASSPGQLNIQYF.

The CDR3: CASSSGDRGVRNTIYF. CDR3 sequence (DNA): TGTGCCAGCAGCTCCGGGGACAGGGGGGTCAGAAACACCATATATTTT. The rearrangement joins TRBV13 to TRBJ1-3, with 11 bases that match TRBD1. The V gene's germline CDR1 is PRHDT and CDR2 FYEKMQ (reference sequence). Germline trimming cut 4 bases from V and 5 bases from J; bases unmatched to any gene: 7. This CDR3 is 16 amino acids long.

This chain links TRBV11-2 with TRBJ1-6; 9 bases agree with TRBD1. J gave up 7 bases and V 6 bases, and 7 bases lay outside the gene matches. CDR3 length: 15 amino acids. Germline V gene lookup returns CDR1 SGHAT and CDR2 FQNNGV. The CDR3 loop reads CASRRPGTGNSPLHF. CDR3 sequence (DNA): TGTGCCAGCAGACGCCCCGGGACAGGGAATTCACCCCTCCACTTT. The entire variable domain, with the rest obtained from reference TRBV11-2 and TRBJ1-6, is as follows: EAGVAQSPRYKIIEKRQSVAFWCNPISGHATLYWYQQILGQGPKLLIQFQNNGVVDDSQLPKDRFSAERLKGVDSTLKIQPAKLEDSAVYLCASRRPGTGNSPLHFGNGTRLTVT.

The genes are TRBV4-1 and TRBJ2-2; 7 nucleotides line up with TRBD1. Germline V gene lookup returns CDR1 MGHRA and CDR2 YSYEKL. With V trimmed by 2 bases and J by 4 bases, 4 bases remained unmatched. The length of the CDR3 is 15 residues. CDR3 amino acids: CASSQFGTVTGELFF. The CDR3 bases are TGCGCCAGCAGCCAATTCGGGACAGTCACCGGGGAGCTGTTTTTT.

This clone was observed a handful of times. The chain links TRBV12-5 to TRBJ2-5; the D gene is possibly TRBD2 (5 bases). This CDR3 has 13 residues. Germline-derived CDR1 and CDR2 are LGHNT and FRNRAP. Trimming shortened V by 3 bases and J by 9 bases, and 14 bases separated the two germline ends. In DNA form, the CDR3 reads TGTGCTAGTGGTTTTGGCGGGCTCGGGTCCCAGTACTTC. The encoded protein is CASGFGGLGSQYF. Combining the CDR3 with reference TRBV12-5 and TRBJ2-5 gives the whole variable domain DARVTQTPRHKVTEMGQEVTMRCQPILGHNTVFWYRQTMMQGLELLAYFRNRAPLDDSGMPKDRFSAEMPDATLATLKIQPSEPRDSAVYFCASGFGGLGSQYFGPGTRLLVL.

The chain links TRBV28 to TRBJ2-5; a possible D gene is TRBD1 (5 bases). The V end lost 5 bases, the J end lost 5 bases, and 12 bases lay between the germline ends. The CDR3 runs to 13 residues. Germline loops: CDR1 MDHEN, CDR2 SYDVKM. CDR3 residues: CASSQGFRETQYF. The CDR3 DNA follows: TGTGCCAGCAGTCAGGGTTTCAGGGAGACCCAGTACTTC.

J is TRBJ1-2 and V is TRBV2; D is perhaps TRBD1 (6 bases). The ends were cut back, 9 bases at V and 4 bases at J, with 18 bases in the middle. The CDR3 consists of 14 residues. The V gene's germline CDR1 is SNHLY and CDR2 FYNNEI. The CDR3 region is CARSSASDSYGYTF. The CDR3 coding sequence is TGTGCCAGGAGCTCCGCCTCGGACAGCTATGGCTACACCTTC.

The CDR3 is CASSQSGANTGELFF. The CDR3 DNA is TGTGCCAGCAGTCAAAGCGGGGCGAACACCGGGGAGCTGTTTTTT. The chain employs TRBV7-9 and TRBJ2-2, with 7 bases identical to TRBD2. Germline CDR1 is SEHNR and CDR2 is FQNEAQ (reference sequence). The CDR3 runs 15 residues. The V segment lost 6 bases and the J segment 0 bases; nucleotides outside the gene matches: 4.

The chain combines TRBV10-3 with TRBJ1-3; weak D call: TRBD1 (6 bases). Trimming took off 2 bases at V and 4 bases at J, with 6 bases between the two ends. The CDR3 runs to 13 residues. Germline lookup yields CDR1 ENHRY and CDR2 SYGVKD. CDR3 loop: CAISEDRGNTIYF. As DNA, the CDR3 is TGTGCCATCAGTGAGGACAGGGGAAACACCATATATTTT.

The gene calls are TRBV7-9 and TRBJ2-5; perhaps TRBD1 as D (5 bases). The CDR3 sequence is 16 residues long. The V gene's germline CDR1 is SEHNR and CDR2 FQNEAQ (reference sequence). Trimming took 5 bases from V and 0 from J, leaving 16 bases between them. The CDR3 region has the DNA TGTGCCAGCAGCCTGACAGCAGACTTGTACCAAGAGACCCAGTACTTC. Residues: CASSLTADLYQETQYF. The full variable domain, rest sourced from reference TRBV7-9 and TRBJ2-5, is DTGVSQNPRHKITKRGQNVTFRCDPISEHNRLYWYRQTLGQGPEFLTYFQNEAQLEKSRLLSDRFSAERPKGSFSTLEIQRTEQGDSAMYLCASSLTADLYQETQYFGPGTRLLVL.

The count of this clone is one. This chain links TRBV28 with TRBJ2-1; 8 bases are shared with TRBD1. The J segment lost 6 bases and the V segment lost 10 bases, leaving 11 bases of the junction unmatched. From germline, CDR1 is MDHEN and CDR2 SYDVKM. This CDR3 region has 14 residues. The CDR3 is CATRGQPRGNEQFF. DNA of the CDR3: TGTGCCACCAGGGGGCAGCCCCGTGGCAATGAGCAGTTCTTC.

Here the CDR3 DNA reads TGTGCCAGCAGCACAGCCGGGGACACCGGGGAGCTGTTTTTT. Protein: CASSTAGDTGELFF. The chain links TRBV9 to TRBJ2-2, with D maybe TRBD2 (5 bases). The germline V gene has CDR1 SGDLS and CDR2 YYNGEE. Trimming cost V 4 bases and J 3 bases, with 10 bases left between them. The CDR3 spans 14 residues.

The genes are TRBV18 and TRBJ2-1; 13 bases map to TRBD2. The CDR3 sequence is 19 residues long. Germline CDR1 reads KGHSH; CDR2 reads LQKENI. V trimming: 3 bases; J trimming: 0 bases; junction bases outside the gene matches: 8. DNA for the CDR3: TGTGCCAGCTCACCCGTCCCACTAGCGGGGGGGAGCTCCTACAATGAGCAGTTCTTC. Protein product: CASSPVPLAGGSSYNEQFF.

The V and J genes are TRBV7-9 and TRBJ2-1; 10 bases match TRBD2. Germline assignment: CDR1 SEHNR and CDR2 FQNEAQ (reference sequence). V trimming: 2 bases; J trimming: 0 bases; junction bases outside the gene matches: 1. The CDR3 length is 16 residues. The CDR3 sequence is CASSLTSGISYNEQFF. In DNA, the CDR3 is TGTGCCAGCAGCTTAACTAGCGGGATCTCCTACAATGAGCAGTTCTTC.

V usage is TRBV27 and J usage is TRBJ1-2, with 9 bases fitting TRBD1. The CDR3 length is 13 residues. Losses at the gene ends were 5 bases for V and 6 bases for J; bases not matched to a gene: 4. Germline V CDR1 and CDR2: MNHEY, SMNVEV (reference sequence). The CDR3 bases are TGTGCCAGCAGTACGACAGGGGGAAATGGCTACACCTTC. Translated, it gives CASSTTGGNGYTF.